One sample yielded the 4 T cell receptor beta chains listed below, sequenced in a study of cytomegalovirus exposure and HLA in healthy donors. A multiplex PCR was run with 60 Vbeta primers and 13 Jbeta primers. TCRdb's copy holds only in-frame clones and misses some; the assay was immunoSEQ multiplex PCR. The sample contains 150,000 to 200,000 clones, approximately 80% of which appear only once. The sequenced sample consisted of PBMCs. These receptors all stem from a man aged 55-75 years in good health and CMV-seronegative.

This clone was seen only a few times. The CDR3 loop is CASSYAPLATYEQYF. CDR3 nucleotides: TGTGCCAGCAGTTACGCCCCGCTAGCCACCTACGAGCAGTACTTC. This sequence joins TRBV6-5 and TRBJ2-7, with D perhaps TRBD2 (5 bases). CDR3 size: 15 residues. CDR1 and CDR2 from the germline V gene are MNHEY and SVGAGI. With 2 bases removed from V and 2 bases from J, the gap between germline ends came to 13 bases.

The J gene is TRBJ2-1, the V gene TRBV2; 10 bases line up with TRBD2. From germline, CDR1 is SNHLY and CDR2 FYNNEI. V dropped 6 bases and J dropped 7; count of bases not matched to a gene: 9. The CDR3 consists of 15 residues. The CDR3: CASRFLAGVRNEQFF. CDR3 DNA sequence: TGTGCCAGCAGGTTTCTAGCGGGGGTCCGGAATGAGCAGTTCTTC.

J is TRBJ2-1 and V is TRBV6-5, with D perhaps matching TRBD2 (5 bases). Germline V gene data show CDR1 as MNHEY and CDR2 as SVGAGI. The CDR3 sequence is 14 residues long. Trimming pared 4 bases from V and 7 bases from J, leaving 14 bases between. For the CDR3, the DNA is TGTGCCAGCAGTTTACAAGGAGGAAGGAATGAGCAGTTCTTC. Translation gives CASSLQGGRNEQFF.

This clone was counted only a few times. The rearrangement joins TRBV6-5 to TRBJ2-7; D perhaps matches TRBD1 (6 bases). Germline V gives CDR1 MNHEY, CDR2 SVGAGI. The CDR3 consists of 15 residues. Trimming removed 1 base at V and 2 bases at J, with 12 bases between. This CDR3 is CASSYLTGKAYEQYF. CDR3 bases: TGTGCCAGCAGTTACTTAACAGGGAAGGCCTACGAGCAGTACTTC.